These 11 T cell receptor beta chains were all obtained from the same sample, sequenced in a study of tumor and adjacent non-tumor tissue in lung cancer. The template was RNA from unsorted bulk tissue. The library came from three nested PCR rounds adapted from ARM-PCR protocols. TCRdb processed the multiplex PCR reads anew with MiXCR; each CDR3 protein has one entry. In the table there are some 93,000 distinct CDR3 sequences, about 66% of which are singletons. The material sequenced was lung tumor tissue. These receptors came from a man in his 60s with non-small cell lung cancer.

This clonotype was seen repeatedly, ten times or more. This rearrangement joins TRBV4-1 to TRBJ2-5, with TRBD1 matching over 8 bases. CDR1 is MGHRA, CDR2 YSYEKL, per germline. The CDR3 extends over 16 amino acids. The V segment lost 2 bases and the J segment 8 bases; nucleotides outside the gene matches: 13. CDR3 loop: CASSQNQGTGPGTQYF. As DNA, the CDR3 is TGCGCCAGCAGCCAAAATCAAGGGACAGGCCCCGGTACCCAGTACTTC.

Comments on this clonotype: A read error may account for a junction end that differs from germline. CDR3 bases: TGTGCCATCAGCTTAGTAACAGGGGACACCGGGGAGTTGTTTTTT. Its translation: CAISLVTGDTGELFF. This chain links TRBV11-3 with TRBJ2-2; TRBD1 aligns across 7 bases. CDR1 is SGHNT, CDR2 YENEEA, per germline. The CDR3 consists of 15 residues.

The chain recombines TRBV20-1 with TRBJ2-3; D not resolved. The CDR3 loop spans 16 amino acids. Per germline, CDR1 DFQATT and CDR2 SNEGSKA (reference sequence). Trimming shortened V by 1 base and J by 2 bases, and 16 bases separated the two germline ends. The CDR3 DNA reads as TGCAGTGCTAGAGTGGCTCAGTTGGGGTCCACAGATACGCAGTATTTT. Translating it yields CSARVAQLGSTDTQYF.

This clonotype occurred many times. Written as DNA, the CDR3 is TGCAGCGTTGAAGTCAATAACTATGGCTACACCTTC. It codes for CSVEVNNYGYTF. This chain joins TRBV29-1 and TRBJ1-2; no clear D gene. Germline-derived CDR1 and CDR2 are SQVTM and ANQGSEA. The CDR3 spans 12 residues. Trimming pared 1 base from V and 1 base from J, leaving 4 bases between. Full variable domain (rest looked up from reference TRBV29-1 and TRBJ1-2): SAVISQKPSRDICQRGTSLTIQCQVDSQVTMMFWYRQQPGQSLTLIATANQGSEATYESGFVIDKFPISRPNLTFSTLTVSNMSPEDSSIYLCSVEVNNYGYTFGSGTRLTVV.

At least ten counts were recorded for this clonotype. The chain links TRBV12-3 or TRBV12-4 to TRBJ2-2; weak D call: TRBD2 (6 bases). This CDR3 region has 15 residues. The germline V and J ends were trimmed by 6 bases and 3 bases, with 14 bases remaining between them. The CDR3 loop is CASSPQWGDTGELFF. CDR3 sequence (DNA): TGTGCCAGCAGCCCCCAGTGGGGGGACACCGGGGAGCTGTTTTTT.

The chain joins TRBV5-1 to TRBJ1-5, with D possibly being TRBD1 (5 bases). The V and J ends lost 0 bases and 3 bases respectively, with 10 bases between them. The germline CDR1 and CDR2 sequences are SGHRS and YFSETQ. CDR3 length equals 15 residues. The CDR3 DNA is TGCGCCAGCAGCTTGGGGGGGGAGATCAATCAGCCCCAGCATTTT. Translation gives CASSLGGEINQPQHF. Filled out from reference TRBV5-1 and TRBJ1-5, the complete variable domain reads KAGVTQTPRYLIKTRGQQVTLSCSPISGHRSVSWYQQTPGQGLQFLFEYFSETQRNKGNFPGRFSGRQFSNSRSEMNVSTLELGDSALYLCASSLGGEINQPQHFGDGTRLSIL.

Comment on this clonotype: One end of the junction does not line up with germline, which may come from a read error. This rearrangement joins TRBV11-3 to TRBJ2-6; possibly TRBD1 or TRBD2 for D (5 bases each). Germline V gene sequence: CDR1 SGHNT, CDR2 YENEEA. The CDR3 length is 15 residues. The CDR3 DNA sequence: TGTGCCAGCAGCCAACAGGACTCTAGGGCCAACGTCCTGACTTTC. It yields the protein CASSQQDSRANVLTF.

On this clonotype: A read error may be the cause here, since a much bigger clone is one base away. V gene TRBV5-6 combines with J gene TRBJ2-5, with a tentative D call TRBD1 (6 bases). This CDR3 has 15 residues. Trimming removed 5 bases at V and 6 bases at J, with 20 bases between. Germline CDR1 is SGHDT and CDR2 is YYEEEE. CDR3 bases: TGTGCCAGCAGGGAACGGGACACAGTATCGCAGACCCAGTACTTC. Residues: CASRERDTVSQTQYF. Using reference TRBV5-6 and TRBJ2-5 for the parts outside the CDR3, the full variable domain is DAGVTQSPTHLIKTRGQQVTLRCSPKSGHDTVSWYQQALGQGPQFIFQYYEEEERQRGNFPDRFSGHQFPNYSSELNVNALLLGDSALYLCASRERDTVSQTQYFGPGTRLLVL.

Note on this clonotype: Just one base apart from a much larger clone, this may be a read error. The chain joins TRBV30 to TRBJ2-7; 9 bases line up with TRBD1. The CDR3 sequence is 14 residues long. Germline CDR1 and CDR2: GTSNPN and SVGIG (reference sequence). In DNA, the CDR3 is TGTGCCAGGAGTTCAGGGACAGGGTTCGGGGAGCAGTACTTC. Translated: CARSSGTGFGEQYF.

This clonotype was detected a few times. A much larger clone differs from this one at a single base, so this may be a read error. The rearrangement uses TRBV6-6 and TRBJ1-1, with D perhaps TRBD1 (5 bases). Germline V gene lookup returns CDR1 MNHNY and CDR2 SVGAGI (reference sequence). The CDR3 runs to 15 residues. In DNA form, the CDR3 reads TGTACCAGCAGTTACCCAAGGGGTCAGAACACTGAAGCTTTCTTT. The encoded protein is CTSSYPRGQNTEAFF.

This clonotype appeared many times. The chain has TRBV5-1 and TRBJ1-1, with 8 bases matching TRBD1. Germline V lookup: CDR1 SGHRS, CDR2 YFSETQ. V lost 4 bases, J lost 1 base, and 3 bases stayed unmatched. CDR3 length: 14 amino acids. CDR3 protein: CASSQGAANTEAFF. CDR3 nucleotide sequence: TGCGCCAGCAGCCAGGGGGCTGCGAACACTGAAGCTTTCTTT.